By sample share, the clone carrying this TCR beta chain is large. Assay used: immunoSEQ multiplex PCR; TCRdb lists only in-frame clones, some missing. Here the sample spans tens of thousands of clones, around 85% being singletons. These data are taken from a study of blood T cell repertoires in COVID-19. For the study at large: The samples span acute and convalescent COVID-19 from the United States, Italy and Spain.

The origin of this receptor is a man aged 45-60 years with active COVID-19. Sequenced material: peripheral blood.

The CDR3 region has the DNA TGCGCCAGCAGCCGAGGGACAGGGGGCAATCAGCCCCAGCATTTT. Amino acids: CASSRGTGGNQPQHF. This chain uses TRBV4-1 with TRBJ1-5, with 10 positions matching TRBD1. CDR3 length: 15 residues. CDR1 is MGHRA, CDR2 YSYEKL, per germline. The V and J ends lost 4 bases and 2 bases, in that order; junction bases with no gene match: 2.